The 19 T cell receptor beta chains reported below all come from one sample, sequenced in a study of Ad26.COV2.S vaccination and SARS-CoV-2 variants. TCRdb's table, derived via immunoSEQ multiplex PCR, lists solely in-frame clones and lacks some. The table records under 500,000 clones, around 93% of them present only once. Treatment denoted: roughly 18 received Ad26.COV2.S at low or high dose, single or two shots; about five received placebo; per-sample allocation not given. Sample collection was performed on day 63 after the first vaccine or placebo injection. The specimen comprised peripheral blood, sampled in a trial of Ad26.COV2.S vaccine versus placebo. These receptor sequences come from a person aged 18-60 years who received the Ad26.COV2.S COVID-19 vaccine or a placebo.

This clone was detected only a few times. The chain combines TRBV19 with TRBJ1-1; a possible D gene is TRBD1 (5 bases). The CDR3 runs to 14 residues. The germline CDR1 and CDR2 sequences are LNHDA and SQIVND (reference sequence). Trimming left V 6 bases short and J 6 bases short, with 17 bases between. CDR3: CASRRDLKVAEAFF. In DNA, the CDR3 is TGTGCCAGTAGAAGGGACTTAAAGGTCGCTGAAGCTTTCTTT.

The chain combines TRBV7-6 with TRBJ1-4, with 7 bases fitting TRBD1. The V segment lost 2 bases and the J segment 1 base; nucleotides outside the gene matches: 10. There are 18 residues in the CDR3. CDR1 SGHVS and CDR2 FNYEAQ come from the germline V gene. CDR3 coding DNA: TGTGCCAGCAGCTTAACAGGGGTAATGGGAAGAACTAATGAAAAACTGTTTTTT. It encodes CASSLTGVMGRTNEKLFF. Complete variable domain (other parts from reference TRBV7-6 and TRBJ1-4): GAGVSQSPRYKVTKRGQDVALRCDPISGHVSLYWYRQALGQGPEFLTYFNYEAQQDKSGLPNDRFSAERPEGSISTLTIQRTEQRDSAMYRCASSLTGVMGRTNEKLFFGSGTQLSVL.

The genes are TRBV2 and TRBJ1-1; no reliable D call. The CDR3 runs to 13 residues. Trimming stripped 2 bases from V and 0 bases from J, with 4 bases between. CDR1 SNHLY and CDR2 FYNNEI come from the germline V gene. As DNA, the CDR3 is TGTGCCAGCAGTGAAAGGATGAACACTGAAGCTTTCTTT. Its protein product is CASSERMNTEAFF.

The chain carries TRBV9 and TRBJ2-3, with TRBD2 matching 12 bases. Per the germline V gene, CDR1 is SGDLS and CDR2 is YYNGEE. V shed 0 bases, J shed 5 bases, and the junction held 1 base outside the gene matches. The CDR3 has 15 residues. The CDR3 bases are TGTGCCAGCAGCGTAGGGACTAGCGGGGAAGATACGCAGTATTTT. Translating it yields CASSVGTSGEDTQYF.

The rearrangement links TRBV29-1 to TRBJ2-1; 10 positions agree with TRBD2. The J segment lost 10 bases and the V segment lost 4 bases, leaving 13 bases of the junction unmatched. This CDR3 contains 15 residues. The germline CDR1 and CDR2 sequences are SQVTM and ANQGSEA. CDR3 sequence (DNA): TGCAGCGTTGGCCTAGCGACTCCGGGACTAGCGGAGCAGTTCTTC. Encoded protein: CSVGLATPGLAEQFF.

The gene calls are TRBV7-6 and TRBJ2-5; TRBD1 matches 11 bases. Germline V CDR1 and CDR2: SGHVS, FNYEAQ. The CDR3 totals 16 residues. J lost 4 bases, V lost 5 bases, and 9 bases had no gene match. The CDR3: CASSMPRDRGRETQYF. DNA of the CDR3: TGTGCCAGCAGCATGCCCCGGGACAGGGGGAGAGAGACCCAGTACTTC.

Only a few counts were recorded for this clone. This rearrangement joins TRBV19 to TRBJ1-2; D might be TRBD1 (5 bases). V lost 3 bases and J 0 bases, leaving 11 bases between the germline ends. The CDR3 is made up of 15 amino acids. In germline, CDR1 is LNHDA, CDR2 SQIVND (reference sequence). CDR3 bases: TGTGCCAGTAGTATGGGGCAGAGAACTAACTATGGCTACACCTTC. It translates to CASSMGQRTNYGYTF.

The genes are TRBV4-1 and TRBJ1-3; D is unclear. CDR3 length: 16 residues. V gave up 1 base and J gave up 6 bases, with 16 bases separating them. Per germline, CDR1 MGHRA and CDR2 YSYEKL. The CDR3 protein is CASSQVPPGSKNTIYF. The CDR3 coding sequence is TGCGCCAGCAGCCAAGTCCCACCGGGTTCTAAAAACACCATATATTTT.

The rearrangement uses TRBV7-2 and TRBJ2-1; tentatively, D is TRBD2 (6 bases). The V end was cut by 4 bases, the J end by 1 base, with 8 bases between. Germline CDR1 is SGHTA and CDR2 is FQGNSA. The CDR3 spans 14 residues. CDR3 DNA: TGTGCCAGCAGCTCCGGGGGATCCTACAATGAGCAGTTCTTC. Its translation is CASSSGGSYNEQFF.

The chain recombines TRBV10-3 with TRBJ1-5, with 8 positions matching TRBD1. CDR1 ENHRY and CDR2 SYGVKD come from the germline V gene. The CDR3 is made up of 14 amino acids. Trimming at V came to 6 bases and at J to 5 bases, leaving 6 bases not matched to a gene. CDR3 loop: CAIRGGTGDQPQHF. Written as DNA, the CDR3 is TGTGCCATCAGGGGAGGGACAGGTGATCAGCCCCAGCATTTT.

The rearrangement uses TRBV9 and TRBJ2-5; the D is unclear. CDR3 length: 14 amino acids. Deletions cut 5 bases from V and 1 base from J, with 12 bases between. In germline, CDR1 is SGDLS, CDR2 YYNGEE. CDR3 coding DNA: TGTGCCAGCAGTGGAGACTCCCTCCAAGAGACCCAGTACTTC. It specifies CASSGDSLQETQYF.

This clone has just a few counts. The V and J genes are TRBV4-3 and TRBJ2-2; D ambiguous. The germline V gene has CDR1 LGHNA and CDR2 YSLEER. Trimming left V 3 bases short and J 2 bases short, with 10 bases between. The CDR3 is 15 amino acids. CDR3 amino acids: CASSHDTSNTGELFF. CDR3 DNA sequence: TGCGCCAGCAGCCACGATACTTCAAACACCGGGGAGCTGTTTTTT.

V is TRBV5-6 and J is TRBJ1-1, with 9 bases identical to TRBD1. Per the germline V gene, CDR1 is SGHDT and CDR2 is YYEEEE. Trimming at V came to 2 bases and at J to 0 bases, leaving 5 bases not matched to a gene. The CDR3 loop spans 16 amino acids. CDR3 in DNA: TGTGCCAGCAGCTTTTGGACAGGGGACCTGAACACTGAAGCTTTCTTT. This sequence encodes CASSFWTGDLNTEAFF.

As for this clone: Other nucleotide sequences in the sample specify the same CDR3. This chain connects TRBV12-3 or TRBV12-4 to TRBJ1-2, with a tentative D call TRBD1 (6 bases). The CDR3 sequence is 13 residues long. The ends were cut back, 1 base at V and 5 bases at J, with 8 bases in the middle. This CDR3 is CASSLGTVYGYTF. The CDR3 DNA reads TGTGCCAGCAGTTTAGGGACAGTTTATGGCTACACCTTC.

The table lists this clone with a count of one. V is TRBV30 and J is TRBJ2-1; D call uncertain. Germline lookup yields CDR1 GTSNPN and CDR2 SVGIG (reference sequence). V was cut by 1 base and J by 3 bases, with 10 bases left in between. The CDR3 is 14 amino acids. This CDR3 reads CAWSGDAHYNEQFF. CDR3 bases: TGTGCCTGGAGTGGAGACGCCCACTACAATGAGCAGTTCTTC. Together with reference TRBV30 and TRBJ2-1, the CDR3 gives the full variable domain: SQTIHQWPATLVQPVGSPLSLECTVEGTSNPNLYWYRQAAGRGLQLLFYSVGIGQISSEVPQNLSASRPQDRQFILSSKKLLLSDSGFYLCAWSGDAHYNEQFFGPGTRLTVL.

This rearrangement joins TRBV6-2 or TRBV6-3 to TRBJ2-3, with 8 bases matching TRBD1. The CDR3 spans 15 residues. V lost 5 bases to trimming and J lost 6 bases; unmatched junction nucleotides: 10. Germline CDR1 reads MNHEY; CDR2 reads SVGEGT. The CDR3 DNA follows: TGTGCCAGCAGTAAGCCAGGGGGCTTTTGGGATACGCAGTATTTT. It encodes CASSKPGGFWDTQYF.

The CDR3 here is CASSLWTGGLETQYF. In DNA form, the CDR3 reads TGTGCCAGCAGTTTATGGACAGGGGGCTTAGAGACCCAGTACTTC. The chain joins TRBV27 to TRBJ2-5, with 11 bases that match TRBD1. From germline, CDR1 is MNHEY and CDR2 SMNVEV (reference sequence). The CDR3 has 15 residues. V shed 1 base and J 4 bases; nucleotides not matched to a gene: 2.

The chain couples TRBV4-1 to TRBJ2-3; perhaps TRBD1 as D (7 bases). Trimming pared 2 bases from V and 5 bases from J, leaving 20 bases between. Germline CDR1 reads MGHRA; CDR2 reads YSYEKL. This CDR3 region has 17 residues. The CDR3 DNA reads as TGCGCCAGCAGCCAAAGGATGGGGACAGAGGGACTAGATACGCAGTATTTT. It translates to CASSQRMGTEGLDTQYF.

The count of this clone is one. The chain is built from TRBV29-1 and TRBJ2-2; 7 bases match TRBD1. Germline loops: CDR1 SQVTM, CDR2 ANQGSEA. J lost 1 base, V lost 5 bases, and 10 bases had no gene match. The CDR3 extends over 16 amino acids. The CDR3 DNA is TGCAGCGTTCGCAGCCCCGGGACAGTGAACACCGGGGAGCTGTTTTTT. This sequence encodes CSVRSPGTVNTGELFF.